What follows are 6 T cell receptor beta chains derived from one specimen sequenced in a study of shared clonotypes between healthy human individuals. CD45RO-negative cells were positively selected for CCR7, leaving out terminally differentiated effector memory CD45RA+ cells. Measured with immunoSEQ multiplex PCR; TCRdb has only the in-frame clones, and not every one. The data show some 2 million clones, 85% to 95% seen once. Material for sequencing was naive CD8+ T cells sorted from blood. The receptors here all came from a young man in good health.

The chain is built from TRBV11-3 and TRBJ2-3; D not certain. The CDR3 length is 13 residues. The V and J ends lost 6 bases and 6 bases respectively, with 13 bases between them. Germline V CDR1 and CDR2: SGHNT, YENEEA. The CDR3 reads CASSLTQRDTQYF. Here the CDR3 DNA reads TGTGCCAGCAGTTTGACCCAAAGGGATACGCAGTATTTT.

This chain joins TRBV14 and TRBJ1-2, with a tentative D call TRBD1 (6 bases). V lost 0 bases, J lost 4 bases, and 12 bases lay in between. The CDR3 totals 15 residues. Per germline, CDR1 SGHDN and CDR2 FVKESK. The CDR3 bases are TGTGCCAGCAGCCAAGATCGGACAGCTAGCTATGGCTACACCTTC. Its protein product is CASSQDRTASYGYTF. Complete variable domain (other parts from reference TRBV14 and TRBJ1-2): EAGVTQFPSHSVIEKGQTVTLRCDPISGHDNLYWYRRVMGKEIKFLLHFVKESKQDESGMPNNRFLAERTGGTYSTLKVQPAELEDSGVYFCASSQDRTASYGYTFGSGTRLTVV.

The genes are TRBV4-3 and TRBJ2-2; D is ambiguous. V lost 0 bases and J 6 bases, leaving 2 bases between the germline ends. The CDR3 totals 12 residues. Germline loops: CDR1 LGHNA, CDR2 YSLEER. For the CDR3, the DNA is TGCGCCAGCAGCCAAGAGCCCGGGGAGCTGTTTTTT. Protein product: CASSQEPGELFF.

This rearrangement joins TRBV4-3 to TRBJ2-1; the match to TRBD2 covers 11 bases. With V trimmed by 0 bases and J by 4 bases, 8 bases remained unmatched. CDR1 and CDR2 (germline): LGHNA, YSLEER. This CDR3 is built from 18 residues. DNA of the CDR3: TGCGCCAGCAGCCAAGAGGCACCTTTAGCGGGAGGGTACAATGAGCAGTTCTTC. Its protein product is CASSQEAPLAGGYNEQFF.

V usage is TRBV5-4 and J usage is TRBJ2-3, with D tentatively TRBD2 (5 bases). Between the trimmed V and J ends, which lost 4 bases and 6 bases, there was a span of 21 bases. CDR3 length equals 16 residues. Germline CDR1 and CDR2: SGHNT and YYREEE (reference sequence). DNA for the CDR3: TGTGCCAGCAGCCTCCTAGGAGAGGGAAATCTCGATACGCAGTATTTT. This encodes CASSLLGEGNLDTQYF.

The chain employs TRBV4-1 and TRBJ2-7, with 9 bases matching TRBD2. The CDR3 is made up of 15 amino acids. V lost 8 bases to trimming and J lost 6 bases; unmatched junction nucleotides: 14. Germline CDR1 is MGHRA and CDR2 is YSYEKL. CDR3 residues: CASGPGAGGPVEQYF. Written as DNA, the CDR3 is TGCGCCAGCGGACCAGGGGCGGGAGGGCCGGTCGAGCAGTACTTC.